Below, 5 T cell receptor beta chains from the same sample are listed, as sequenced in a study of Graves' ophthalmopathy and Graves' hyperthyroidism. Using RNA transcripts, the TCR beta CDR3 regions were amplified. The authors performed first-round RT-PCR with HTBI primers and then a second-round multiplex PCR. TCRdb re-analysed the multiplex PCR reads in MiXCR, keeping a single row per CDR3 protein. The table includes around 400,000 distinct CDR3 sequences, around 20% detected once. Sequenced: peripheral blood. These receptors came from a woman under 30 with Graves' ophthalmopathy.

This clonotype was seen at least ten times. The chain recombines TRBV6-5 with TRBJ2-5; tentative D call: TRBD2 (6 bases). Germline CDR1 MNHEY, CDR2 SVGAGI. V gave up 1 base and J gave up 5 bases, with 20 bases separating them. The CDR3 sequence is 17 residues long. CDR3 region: CASSYFYQAGGMETQYF. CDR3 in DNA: TGTGCCAGCAGTTACTTCTATCAGGCTGGAGGGATGGAGACCCAGTACTTC.

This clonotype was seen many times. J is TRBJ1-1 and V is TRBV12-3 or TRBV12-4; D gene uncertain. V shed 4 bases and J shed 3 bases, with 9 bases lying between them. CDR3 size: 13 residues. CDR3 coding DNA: TGTGCCAGCAGTTGGCGGAGGGACACTGAAGCTTTCTTT. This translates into CASSWRRDTEAFF.

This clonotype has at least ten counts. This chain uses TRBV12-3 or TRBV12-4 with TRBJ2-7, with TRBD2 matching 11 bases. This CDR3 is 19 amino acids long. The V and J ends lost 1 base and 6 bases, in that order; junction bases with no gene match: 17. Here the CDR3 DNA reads TGTGCCAGCAGTTTAGGGGGTGGGCTAGCGGGAGGACACCCCGGCGAGCAGTACTTC. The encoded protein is CASSLGGGLAGGHPGEQYF.

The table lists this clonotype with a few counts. In DNA, the CDR3 is TGCGCCAGCAGCCAAGGCCCCGGGACTAGCGGCACAGATACGCAGTATTTT. Protein: CASSQGPGTSGTDTQYF. The V call is TRBV4-1, the J call TRBJ2-3, with TRBD2 identical over 10 bases. V was clipped by 1 base and J by 1 base; unmatched bases: 5. CDR1 and CDR2 (germline): MGHRA, YSYEKL. This CDR3 contains 17 residues.

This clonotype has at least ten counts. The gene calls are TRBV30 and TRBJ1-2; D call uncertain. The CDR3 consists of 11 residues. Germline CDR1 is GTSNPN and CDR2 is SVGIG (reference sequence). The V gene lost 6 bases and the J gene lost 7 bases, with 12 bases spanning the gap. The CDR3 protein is CACRVSGGYTF. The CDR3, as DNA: TGTGCCTGCCGGGTGTCGGGTGGCTACACCTTC.